The 21 T cell receptor beta chains reported below all come from one sample, sequenced in a study of T cells in Graves' hyperthyroidism and ophthalmopathy. Amplification yielded TCR beta CDR3 regions, with RNA transcripts as the source. With the HTBI primer set, the TCR CDR3 went through a first round of RT-PCR. From the multiplex PCR reads, TCRdb called clonotypes with MiXCR, one entry per CDR3 protein. The profile covers approximately 490,000 distinct CDR3 sequences, with under 25% appearing a single time and around 50% taken by the ten largest. The sample was blood. The receptors come from a woman in her seventies with Graves' ophthalmopathy.

The chain uses TRBV20-1 and TRBJ1-2; tentatively, D is TRBD1 (6 bases). The V end was cut by 6 bases, the J end by 4 bases, with 12 bases between. Germline-derived CDR1 and CDR2 are DFQATT and SNEGSKA (reference sequence). This CDR3 is built from 12 residues. This CDR3 reads CSAARGIYGYTF. CDR3 bases: TGCAGTGCCGCAAGGGGGATCTATGGCTACACCTTC.

The chain recombines TRBV10-3 with TRBJ1-5; tentatively, D is TRBD1 (6 bases). The CDR3 spans 13 residues. Trimming pared 6 bases from V and 4 bases from J, leaving 10 bases between. CDR1 ENHRY and CDR2 SYGVKD come from the germline V gene. Here the CDR3 reads CAIRGHPNQPQHF. CDR3 nucleotide sequence: TGTGCCATCAGGGGACACCCAAATCAGCCCCAGCATTTT.

This clonotype appeared many times. This chain links TRBV7-2 with TRBJ2-7, with 7 bases fitting TRBD2. The V gene's germline CDR1 is SGHTA and CDR2 FQGNSA. After removal of 4 bases from V and 10 bases from J, the junction contained 13 bases not matched to a gene. CDR3 size: 14 residues. CDR3 coding DNA: TGTGCCAGCAGCTCAAGACTAGCTGGACCGCGACAGTACTTC. Its protein product is CASSSRLAGPRQYF.

The chain combines TRBV12-3 or TRBV12-4 with TRBJ1-1; 8 nucleotides match TRBD1. V was pared by 2 bases and J by 10 bases, with 3 bases of the junction left unmatched. The CDR3 contains 12 residues. In nucleotides, the CDR3 is TGTGCCAGCAGTTTACCAGGGGGCGGAGCTTTCTTT. This encodes CASSLPGGGAFF.

The DNA for the CDR3 is TGTGCCAGCACTCTGGCTACGGGGTGGAACTATGGCTACACCTTC. Translation: CASTLATGWNYGYTF. The rearrangement uses TRBV6-2 or TRBV6-3 and TRBJ1-2; D unclear. V lost 7 bases, J lost 2 bases, and 17 bases lay in between. The CDR3 totals 15 residues. Germline assignment: CDR1 MNHEY and CDR2 SVGEGT.

V usage is TRBV10-3 and J usage is TRBJ2-2; 8 bases map to TRBD1. Looked up from germline, CDR1 is ENHRY and CDR2 is SYGVKD. Trimming at V came to 0 bases and at J to 2 bases, leaving 5 bases not matched to a gene. This CDR3 comprises 17 residues. The CDR3 coding sequence is TGTGCCATCAGTGAGTCAAGGACAGGGCTCAACACCGGGGAGCTGTTTTTT. The encoded protein is CAISESRTGLNTGELFF.

V and J are TRBV12-3 or TRBV12-4 and TRBJ2-1, with 7 positions matching TRBD2. The trim removed 3 bases at V and 11 bases at J, leaving 10 bases unmatched. The CDR3 has 14 amino acids. Here the CDR3 reads CASSFSGRSLKQFF. Written as DNA, the CDR3 is TGTGCCAGCAGTTTCTCCGGGAGGTCTCTTAAGCAGTTCTTC.

This clonotype was detected ten times or more. The rearrangement joins TRBV2 to TRBJ2-3; 9 bases line up with TRBD1. After removal of 5 bases from V and 6 bases from J, the junction contained 9 bases not matched to a gene. The CDR3 is 15 amino acids. Looked up from germline, CDR1 is SNHLY and CDR2 is FYNNEI. The CDR3 region is CASSSRDRVGDTQYF. The CDR3 region has the DNA TGTGCCAGCAGTTCCCGGGACAGGGTTGGTGATACGCAGTATTTT.

This clonotype was recorded many times. The V and J genes are TRBV29-1 and TRBJ2-7; 8 bases align to TRBD1. Germline V gives CDR1 SQVTM, CDR2 ANQGSEA. V shed 4 bases, J shed 7 bases, and the junction held 15 bases outside the gene matches. The CDR3 runs 15 residues. The CDR3 nucleotides read TGCAGCGTTGGCCATGACTCCGGGACAGGAGGTGAGCAGTACTTC. It encodes CSVGHDSGTGGEQYF.

This chain joins TRBV6-1 and TRBJ2-1; D is possibly TRBD2 (5 bases). V lost 3 bases and J 0 bases, leaving 9 bases between the germline ends. The CDR3 totals 15 residues. Germline CDR1 and CDR2: MNHNS and SASEGT. CDR3 protein: CASSEIGSSYNEQFF. As DNA, the CDR3 is TGTGCCAGCAGTGAGATAGGGAGCTCCTACAATGAGCAGTTCTTC.

To note about this clonotype: A read error may produce the germline difference seen at one junction end. This chain connects TRBV7-4 to TRBJ2-7; D not certain. This CDR3 is built from 14 residues. Germline V gene data show CDR1 as SGHVT and CDR2 as SQSDAQ. The CDR3 is CASSHLGTTYGQYF. DNA for the CDR3: TGTGCCAGCAGCCACCTGGGCACTACCTACGGGCAGTACTTC.

This clonotype has a handful of counts. The rearrangement links TRBV7-2 to TRBJ2-7; TRBD1 aligns across 9 bases. The V and J ends lost 4 bases and 6 bases, in that order; junction bases with no gene match: 4. Germline V gene lookup returns CDR1 SGHTA and CDR2 FQGNSA. The CDR3 has 13 amino acids. CDR3 residues: CASSWGQGGEQYF. CDR3 bases: TGTGCCAGCAGCTGGGGACAGGGAGGCGAGCAGTACTTC.

Many counts were recorded for this clonotype. The V and J genes are TRBV12-3 or TRBV12-4 and TRBJ1-1; D not resolved. The V end lost 6 bases, the J end lost 1 base, and 9 bases lay between the germline ends. CDR3 size: 13 residues. DNA for the CDR3: TGTGCCAGCAGCCTAGTCGGGAACACTGAAGCTTTCTTT. It translates to CASSLVGNTEAFF.

This clonotype was seen once. The CDR3 DNA reads as TGTGCCAGCAGCTTGGGTGCAGCGAGGAGTGAAAAACTGTTTTTT. Amino acid sequence: CASSLGAARSEKLFF. This chain uses TRBV5-5 with TRBJ1-4; D is ambiguous. The CDR3 has 15 amino acids. CDR1 is SGHKS, CDR2 YYEKEE, per germline (reference sequence). V lost 0 bases, J lost 7 bases, and 13 bases lay in between. Filled out from reference TRBV5-5 and TRBJ1-4, the complete variable domain reads DAGVTQSPTHLIKTRGQQVTLRCSPISGHKSVSWYQQVLGQGPQFIFQYYEKEERGRGNFPDRFSARQFPNYSSELNVNALLLGDSALYLCASSLGAARSEKLFFGSGTQLSVL.

A few counts support this clonotype. The chain is built from TRBV2 and TRBJ1-2; no clear D. The V and J ends lost 3 bases and 6 bases respectively, with 17 bases between them. The CDR3 length is 15 residues. CDR1 is SNHLY, CDR2 FYNNEI, per germline. In DNA, the CDR3 is TGTGCCAGCAGTGATACTCTGAGAGGGTTAGATGGCTACACCTTC. Its translation: CASSDTLRGLDGYTF.

This chain links TRBV4-1 with TRBJ2-7; no definite D call. This CDR3 spans 13 amino acids. Trimming removed 0 bases from V and 7 bases from J, with 10 bases in between. CDR1 MGHRA and CDR2 YSYEKL come from the germline V gene. The CDR3 nucleotides read TGCGCCAGCAGCCAAGATGGGCTAAGGGAGCAGTACTTC. Translation gives CASSQDGLREQYF.

The table lists this clonotype with a few counts. The rearrangement uses TRBV30 and TRBJ1-6; 9 bases are a match to TRBD1. V shed 2 bases, J shed 9 bases, and the junction held 8 bases outside the gene matches. In germline, CDR1 is GTSNPN, CDR2 SVGIG (reference sequence). This CDR3 comprises 15 residues. As DNA, the CDR3 is TGTGCCTGGAGTCAACCGGGACAGGGAGGTTCACCCCTCCACTTT. Protein sequence: CAWSQPGQGGSPLHF.

This clonotype was seen a handful of times. The V and J genes are TRBV19 and TRBJ1-2; D is uncertain. The CDR3 contains 15 residues. The V end lost 6 bases, the J end lost 8 bases, and 22 bases lay between the germline ends. Looked up from germline, CDR1 is LNHDA and CDR2 is SQIVND (reference sequence). CDR3 bases: TGTGCCAGTAGCCCTCAGCGGGTCTCGCGAGACGGCTACACCTTC. Translating it yields CASSPQRVSRDGYTF.

The sample holds a few counts of this clonotype. The genes are TRBV10-2 and TRBJ1-2, with 7 bases that match TRBD1. Germline V CDR1 and CDR2: WSHSY, SAAADI. V lost 4 bases to trimming and J lost 8 bases; unmatched junction nucleotides: 10. The CDR3 is 14 amino acids. CDR3 sequence: CASSAIQGSYGYTF. In DNA, the CDR3 is TGCGCCAGCAGTGCGATACAGGGGAGCTACGGCTACACCTTC.

This clonotype was recorded a few times. The gene calls are TRBV12-3 or TRBV12-4 and TRBJ1-3, with D possibly matching TRBD1 (6 bases). The CDR3 spans 16 residues. The V and J ends lost 3 bases and 5 bases respectively, with 17 bases between them. The CDR3, as DNA: TGTGCCAGCAGTTTGGGTTTAACAGGGCTGAGAAACACCATATATTTT. Its translation: CASSLGLTGLRNTIYF.

This clonotype has only a few counts. The chain has TRBV11-2 and TRBJ1-1; 7 bases align to TRBD1. With V trimmed by 5 bases and J by 4 bases, 10 bases remained unmatched. Germline V lookup: CDR1 SGHAT, CDR2 FQNNGV. The CDR3 is made up of 15 amino acids. CDR3 DNA sequence: TGTGCCAGCAGCAGGGGGTCGACAGGGATCACTGAAGCTTTCTTT. It specifies CASSRGSTGITEAFF.